This section outlines one T cell receptor (beta chain) sequence together with its context. The data originate from a study of patients and donors after allogeneic stem cell transplantation. MiXCR, applied by TCRdb to the RT-PCR reads, yields one record per CDR3 protein. This table holds some 24,000 distinct CDR3 sequences, approximately 42% found once. The sequence came from a human donor who was either an allogeneic HSCT recipient or a stem cell or donor lymphocyte infusion donor (not recorded which). It is not recorded whose cells these are; they may come from a transplant donor. The sequenced material came from blood, either unsorted or a sorted T cell fraction (not recorded which).

CDR3 in DNA: TGCGCCAGCAGCCAAGACGACAGGGGGAGCTCCTATAATTCACCCCTCCACTTT. This encodes CASSQDDRGSSYNSPLHF. The genes are TRBV4-1 and TRBJ1-6, with 9 positions matching TRBD1. The V and J ends lost 0 bases and 0 bases, in that order; junction bases with no gene match: 3. Germline lookup yields CDR1 MGHRA and CDR2 YSYEKL. This CDR3 is 18 amino acids long.